A single sample gave rise to the 16 T cell receptor beta chains below, sequenced in a study of T cell repertoires in cytomegalovirus infection. Their target antigens are unknown. TCRdb reanalysed the reads using MiXCR and keeps one entry per CDR3 protein. The sample gives 140,000 to 150,000 distinct CDR3 sequences, 25% to 35% of which show up once; roughly half is in the top ten. The sample here was CD8+ T cells from cultured PBMCs, taken from culture after CMV antigen stimulation. These receptors originate from a human donor in good health (CMV status not recorded). Some clones in this sample may be carry-over from other donors' samples.

This clonotype was seen a few times. The chain couples TRBV15 to TRBJ2-3, with TRBD1 matching over 11 bases. The germline V gene has CDR1 LNHNV and CDR2 YYDKDF (reference sequence). This CDR3 has 16 residues. The V and J ends lost 0 bases and 3 bases, in that order; junction bases with no gene match: 2. In DNA, the CDR3 is TGTGCCACCAGCAGAGAGGGACAGGGGGTAACAGATACGCAGTATTTT. This translates into CATSREGQGVTDTQYF. The full variable domain, with the rest looked up from reference TRBV15 and TRBJ2-3, is DAMVIQNPRYQVTQFGKPVTLSCSQTLNHNVMYWYQQKSSQAPKLLFHYYDKDFNNEADTPDNFQSRRPNTSFCFLDIRSPGLGDTAMYLCATSREGQGVTDTQYFGPGTRLTVL.

This sequence joins TRBV6-8 and TRBJ2-2; maybe TRBD1 (6 bases). This CDR3 comprises 13 residues. Trimming pared 6 bases from V and 8 bases from J, leaving 13 bases between. Germline assignment: CDR1 MNHGY and CDR2 SAAAGT. CDR3 sequence reads: CASRPQGLGELFF. The CDR3 bases are TGTGCCAGCAGACCTCAGGGGTTGGGGGAGCTGTTTTTT.

This sequence joins TRBV5-6 and TRBJ2-2; TRBD2 matches 8 bases. The V gene end was trimmed by 3 bases and the J gene end by 0 bases; junction bases not matched to a gene: 1. The germline gives CDR1 SGHDT, CDR2 YYEEEE. This CDR3 is built from 15 residues. The CDR3 loop is CASSSGLANTGELFF. For the CDR3, the DNA is TGTGCCAGCAGCTCGGGACTAGCGAACACCGGGGAGCTGTTTTTT.

This clonotype has ten or more counts. The genes are TRBV24-1 and TRBJ1-1, with D unresolved. Deletions cut 9 bases from V and 6 bases from J, with 4 bases between. From germline, CDR1 is KGHDR and CDR2 SFDVKD. This CDR3 is built from 9 residues. Here the CDR3 reads CATGAEAFF. The CDR3 DNA reads TGTGCCACCGGAGCTGAAGCTTTCTTT.

The chain links TRBV20-1 to TRBJ2-7; the D gene is possibly TRBD2 (6 bases). The germline V gene encodes CDR1 DFQATT and CDR2 SNEGSKA (reference sequence). V dropped 6 bases and J dropped 6 bases, with 24 bases sitting between them. The CDR3 has 15 amino acids. The CDR3 coding sequence is TGCAGTGCCGAGCCCGCAGACGCCTTAGCGGCCGAGCAGTACTTC. Translating gives CSAEPADALAAEQYF.

This clonotype was observed a handful of times. The chain links TRBV6-6 to TRBJ2-1; D remains unclear. Trimming cost V 0 bases and J 7 bases, with 16 bases left between them. Looked up from germline, CDR1 is MNHNY and CDR2 is SVGAGI (reference sequence). CDR3 size: 16 residues. For the CDR3, the DNA is TGTGCCAGCAGTTACTCGATAACTGGCCTAGGGAATGAGCAGTTCTTC. It is translated as CASSYSITGLGNEQFF.

The chain recombines TRBV7-6 with TRBJ2-2; D remains ambiguous. Germline V CDR1 and CDR2: SGHVS, FNYEAQ. CDR3 size: 16 residues. Trimming pared 1 base from V and 0 bases from J, leaving 9 bases between. CDR3 bases: TGTGCCAGCAGCTTAGTAGCCAGGCCGAACACCGGGGAGCTGTTTTTT. This codes for CASSLVARPNTGELFF. The full variable domain, in which reference TRBV7-6 and TRBJ2-2 provide the parts outside the CDR3, is GAGVSQSPRYKVTKRGQDVALRCDPISGHVSLYWYRQALGQGPEFLTYFNYEAQQDKSGLPNDRFSAERPEGSISTLTIQRTEQRDSAMYRCASSLVARPNTGELFFGEGSRLTVL.

The chain couples TRBV7-8 to TRBJ2-2, with D uncertain. The germline CDR1 and CDR2 sequences are SGHVS and FQNEAQ. V was pared by 1 base and J by 2 bases, with 11 bases between. The CDR3 sequence is 16 residues long. The CDR3 region is CASSLVIVGNTGELFF. The DNA for the CDR3 is TGTGCCAGCAGCTTAGTTATTGTCGGAAACACCGGGGAGCTGTTTTTT.

This clonotype has just a few counts. The chain couples TRBV12-5 to TRBJ2-7; D is undetermined. V was clipped by 2 bases and J by 2 bases, with 7 bases between them. CDR1 is LGHNT and CDR2 is FRNRAP in the germline V gene. The CDR3 runs 13 residues. The CDR3 loop is CASGLTAPYEQYF. CDR3 in DNA: TGTGCTAGTGGTTTGACAGCCCCCTACGAGCAGTACTTC.

This clonotype came up a few times. The rearrangement uses TRBV6-1 and TRBJ1-5; TRBD1 might be the D (5 bases). The V gene lost 2 bases and the J gene lost 4 bases, with 6 bases spanning the gap. The length of the CDR3 is 13 residues. Germline CDR1 MNHNS, CDR2 SASEGT. The CDR3 nucleotides read TGTGCCAGCAGTGAACCAGGGAATCAGCCCCAGCATTTT. Translating it yields CASSEPGNQPQHF.

This clonotype came up a few times. The chain recombines TRBV29-1 with TRBJ2-3; TRBD1 matches at 7 bases. This CDR3 comprises 16 residues. The germline V gene has CDR1 SQVTM and CDR2 ANQGSEA. Trimming removed 1 base from V and 3 bases from J; junction bases left unmatched: 10. The CDR3 bases are TGCAGCGTTGAAGTCGGGACAGCGATACTGACAGATACGCAGTATTTT. Its translation is CSVEVGTAILTDTQYF.

The V call is TRBV11-2, the J call TRBJ1-2; 8 positions agree with TRBD1. There are 14 residues in the CDR3. V shed 4 bases, J shed 8 bases, and the junction held 9 bases outside the gene matches. Germline V gene sequence: CDR1 SGHAT, CDR2 FQNNGV. As DNA, the CDR3 is TGTGCCAGCAGCTACTGGACAGGGAACGAAGGCTACACCTTC. Translated, it gives CASSYWTGNEGYTF.

The rearrangement uses TRBV9 and TRBJ1-2; 10 bases are shared with TRBD1. The CDR3 totals 17 residues. Trimming cost V 4 bases and J 2 bases; bases outside gene matches: 11. CDR1 and CDR2 (germline): SGDLS, YYNGEE. For the CDR3, the DNA is TGTGCCAGCAGCTTGAGACTTCCGGGACAGGGGAACTATGGCTACACCTTC. This translates into CASSLRLPGQGNYGYTF. Based on the CDR3 plus reference TRBV9 and TRBJ1-2, the full variable domain is DSGVTQTPKHLITATGQRVTLRCSPRSGDLSVYWYQQSLDQGLQFLIQYYNGEERAKGNILERFSAQQFPDLHSELNLSSLELGDSALYFCASSLRLPGQGNYGYTFGSGTRLTVV.

V gene TRBV7-6 combines with J gene TRBJ1-2; D may be TRBD1 (6 bases). The CDR3 runs 15 residues. Germline V gene lookup returns CDR1 SGHVS and CDR2 FNYEAQ. V gave up 5 bases and J gave up 4 bases, with 17 bases separating them. CDR3: CASSPVGGLSYGYTF. DNA of the CDR3: TGTGCCAGCAGCCCGGTGGGGGGGCTCTCCTATGGCTACACCTTC.

The rearrangement joins TRBV5-1 to TRBJ2-1, with TRBD2 as a possible D gene (5 bases). V gave up 0 bases and J gave up 8 bases, with 18 bases separating them. Germline V gene sequence: CDR1 SGHRS, CDR2 YFSETQ. There are 16 residues in the CDR3. CDR3 amino acids: CASSLDLDWGSDEQFF. The CDR3 bases are TGCGCCAGCAGCTTGGACCTGGACTGGGGTTCGGATGAGCAGTTCTTC.

This clonotype appeared a few times. This sequence joins TRBV12-3 or TRBV12-4 and TRBJ2-7; D unclear. V was clipped by 3 bases and J by 5 bases, with 11 bases between them. The CDR3 contains 13 residues. This chain's CDR3 is CASSFNSMNEQYF. Here the CDR3 DNA reads TGTGCCAGCAGTTTCAACAGTATGAACGAGCAGTACTTC.